This paragraph reports one TCR beta chain. The CDR3 is 17 amino acids. Trimming at V came to 2 bases and at J to 4 bases, leaving 8 bases not matched to a gene. The germline V gene encodes CDR1 SGHVS and CDR2 FQNEAQ. The data were taken from a study of blood T cell repertoires in COVID-19. Study at large: Sites in the United States, Italy and Spain provided acute and convalescent COVID-19 samples. The analysed material was cDNA or gDNA that came from T cells, B-cell-depleted T cells, or PBMCs.

Using immunoSEQ multiplex PCR, the repertoire was profiled, and TCRdb retains in-frame clones only, with some absent. The sample carries roughly 200,000 clones, around 80% recorded once. This chain joins TRBV7-8 and TRBJ2-1; the match to TRBD2 covers 10 bases. The clonotype originates from a woman aged 70-85 years with acute or convalescent COVID-19. Sequencing used peripheral blood. The CDR3 spells CASSLLGAGGGYNEQFF. CDR3 nucleotide sequence: TGTGCCAGCAGCTTACTGGGAGCGGGAGGGGGATACAATGAGCAGTTCTTC.